This entry lists 27 T cell receptor beta chains sequenced from one sample in a study of shared T cell receptors in the human thymus. The method was immunoSEQ multiplex PCR; TCRdb's version includes in-frame clones alone and lacks a portion of them. The data show more than 550,000 clones, around 85% seen once. These data also featured in a second study, about human thymus T cells.

Sequenced material: thymocytes. These receptors were taken from a girl under three years old with a congenital heart defect.

This clone came up once. The chain carries TRBV4-1 and TRBJ1-4; TRBD1 is a possible D gene (5 bases). The V gene's germline CDR1 is MGHRA and CDR2 YSYEKL. CDR3 length: 16 residues. Trimming cost V 0 bases and J 8 bases, with 16 bases left between them. CDR3 region: CASSQDSVRGSEKLFF. The CDR3 DNA is TGCGCCAGCAGCCAAGATTCGGTGCGGGGGAGCGAAAAACTGTTTTTT.

The rearrangement joins TRBV7-6 to TRBJ2-1, with 7 bases matching TRBD2. The CDR3 extends over 16 amino acids. Looked up from germline, CDR1 is SGHVS and CDR2 is FNYEAQ. The V and J ends lost 3 bases and 4 bases, in that order; junction bases with no gene match: 9. In DNA form, the CDR3 reads TGTGCCAGCAGCTTGGGGAGGGGCCCAAATTACAATGAGCAGTTCTTC. It specifies CASSLGRGPNYNEQFF.

The chain links TRBV27 to TRBJ2-2, with TRBD1 as a possible D gene (6 bases). This CDR3 contains 17 residues. Between the trimmed V and J ends, which lost 1 base and 4 bases, there was a span of 16 bases. Germline CDR1 is MNHEY and CDR2 is SMNVEV (reference sequence). CDR3 in DNA: TGTGCCAGCAGTTTATATTCGTCTTGGGGGCCCACCGGGGAGCTGTTTTTT. Protein: CASSLYSSWGPTGELFF.

This clone was seen only a few times. The gene calls are TRBV7-2 and TRBJ1-2, with TRBD1 matching over 7 bases. V lost 5 bases, J lost 6 bases, and 9 bases stayed unmatched. The CDR3 length is 14 residues. Germline loops: CDR1 SGHTA, CDR2 FQGNSA. DNA for the CDR3: TGTGCCAGCAGCCACGACAGGGTGGTAGATGGCTACACCTTC. The encoded protein is CASSHDRVVDGYTF.

The rearrangement joins TRBV11-2 to TRBJ2-7; D might be TRBD2 (7 bases). Between the trimmed V and J ends, which lost 7 bases and 2 bases, there was a span of 24 bases. The length of the CDR3 is 17 residues. Per the germline V gene, CDR1 is SGHAT and CDR2 is FQNNGV. The CDR3 here is CASNRGADSSEPYEQYF. The CDR3 coding sequence is TGTGCCAGCAACCGGGGGGCAGATTCAAGCGAACCCTACGAGCAGTACTTC.

This clone was observed a handful of times. This CDR3 is CASSPPSGSRPQHF. CDR3 DNA: TGTGCCAGCTCACCACCATCGGGGTCGCGGCCCCAGCATTTT. This sequence joins TRBV18 and TRBJ1-5, with unresolved D. Per the germline V gene, CDR1 is KGHSH and CDR2 is LQKENI. The CDR3 length is 14 residues. The V end was cut by 0 bases, the J end by 9 bases, with 12 bases between. Full variable domain (rest looked up from reference TRBV18 and TRBJ1-5): NAGVMQNPRHLVRRRGQEARLRCSPMKGHSHVYWYRQLPEEGLKFMVYLQKENIIDESGMPKERFSAEFPKEGPSILRIQQVVRGDSAAYFCASSPPSGSRPQHFGDGTRLSIL.

The V gene is TRBV27, the J gene TRBJ1-6; D is undetermined. The CDR3 has 14 amino acids. Germline CDR1 MNHEY, CDR2 SMNVEV (reference sequence). Trimming took off 6 bases at V and 0 bases at J, with 6 bases between the two ends. CDR3 residues: CASRWSSYNSPLHF. CDR3 nucleotides: TGTGCCAGCAGGTGGAGCTCCTATAATTCACCCCTCCACTTT.

The chain carries TRBV7-2 and TRBJ2-5; TRBD1 agrees at 9 bases. The length of the CDR3 is 15 residues. V dropped 5 bases and J dropped 5; count of bases not matched to a gene: 9. Per the germline V gene, CDR1 is SGHTA and CDR2 is FQGNSA. The CDR3 bases are TGTGCCAGCAGCCACCGAGGGGACAGGGCGGAGACCCAGTACTTC. This codes for CASSHRGDRAETQYF. The full variable domain, its missing parts supplied by reference TRBV7-2 and TRBJ2-5, is GAGVSQSPSNKVTEKGKDVELRCDPISGHTALYWYRQSLGQGLEFLIYFQGNSAPDKSGLPSDRFSAERTGGSVSTLTIQRTQQEDSAVYLCASSHRGDRAETQYFGPGTRLLVL.

J is TRBJ2-2 and V is TRBV6-5; TRBD1 aligns across 11 bases. V shed 5 bases and J 4 bases; nucleotides not matched to a gene: 3. Germline V lookup: CDR1 MNHEY, CDR2 SVGAGI. This CDR3 has 15 residues. The chain's CDR3 is CASSPGTGGTGELFF. CDR3 in DNA: TGTGCCAGCAGTCCCGGGACAGGGGGCACCGGGGAGCTGTTTTTT.

The V and J genes are TRBV7-2 and TRBJ1-2; TRBD1 agrees at 11 bases. The germline V gene has CDR1 SGHTA and CDR2 FQGNSA. The CDR3 spans 16 residues. V shed 7 bases, J shed 3 bases, and the junction held 10 bases outside the gene matches. CDR3: CASTRFGGQGDYGYTF. Written as DNA, the CDR3 is TGTGCCAGCACCCGATTTGGGGGACAGGGGGACTATGGCTACACCTTC.

This clone was picked up a small number of times. CDR3 amino acids: CASSLGAGGLTSYEQYF. The CDR3 nucleotides read TGTGCCAGCAGCTTAGGGGCGGGTGGCCTTACCTCCTACGAGCAGTACTTC. This chain links TRBV11-2 with TRBJ2-7; perhaps TRBD2 as D (5 bases). The CDR3 has 17 residues. Germline lookup yields CDR1 SGHAT and CDR2 FQNNGV. V lost 1 base, J lost 0 bases, and 16 bases lay in between.

CDR3 sequence: CASSLENNSNQPQHF. The CDR3 DNA is TGTGCCAGCAGCTTGGAAAATAATAGCAATCAGCCCCAGCATTTT. The V call is TRBV5-8, the J call TRBJ1-5; D not resolved. The germline V gene has CDR1 SGHTS and CDR2 YDEGEE. The CDR3 has 15 residues. Trimming took 0 bases from V and 0 from J, leaving 7 bases between them.

The chain uses TRBV27 and TRBJ1-5; the match to TRBD1 covers 7 bases. The germline CDR1 and CDR2 sequences are MNHEY and SMNVEV (reference sequence). The CDR3 has 16 amino acids. The V gene end was trimmed by 7 bases and the J gene end by 2 bases; junction bases not matched to a gene: 11. The CDR3 DNA sequence: TGTGCCAGCAAAGGGTTTGACAGGGAGGGCAATCAGCCCCAGCATTTT. Translated: CASKGFDREGNQPQHF.

This clone was found a few times. V and J are TRBV28 and TRBJ2-5, with D tentatively TRBD1 (6 bases). The CDR3 sequence is 16 residues long. V gave up 0 bases and J gave up 1 base, with 12 bases separating them. Looked up from germline, CDR1 is MDHEN and CDR2 is SYDVKM. CDR3 amino acids: CASSLWGARVQETQYF. DNA for the CDR3: TGTGCCAGCAGTTTATGGGGGGCGCGGGTCCAAGAGACCCAGTACTTC.

V usage is TRBV28 and J usage is TRBJ1-1; TRBD1 is a possible D gene (6 bases). V lost 7 bases to trimming and J lost 4 bases, with 22 bases between them. The germline CDR1 and CDR2 sequences are MDHEN and SYDVKM. The CDR3 has 16 residues. This CDR3 reads CASILFPDSPVTEAFF. As DNA, the CDR3 is TGTGCCAGCATTCTCTTCCCGGACAGCCCGGTCACTGAAGCTTTCTTT.

The chain joins TRBV14 to TRBJ2-2; 7 positions agree with TRBD2. In germline, CDR1 is SGHDN, CDR2 FVKESK. The CDR3 spans 17 residues. J gave up 0 bases and V 6 bases, and 10 bases lay outside the gene matches. CDR3 region: CASSAGRGVSNTGELFF. The CDR3 DNA follows: TGTGCCAGCAGTGCCGGTCGGGGGGTATCGAACACCGGGGAGCTGTTTTTT.

This clone appeared a few times. J is TRBJ2-7 and V is TRBV4-3; the D gene is possibly TRBD1 (5 bases). Germline V gene data show CDR1 as LGHNA and CDR2 as YSLEER. The V and J ends lost 1 base and 6 bases respectively, with 16 bases between them. This CDR3 contains 15 residues. The CDR3 reads CASSQGPGQGSEQYF. The CDR3 DNA sequence: TGCGCCAGCAGCCAAGGTCCGGGCCAGGGAAGCGAGCAGTACTTC.

This clone has only one observation. The rearrangement uses TRBV27 and TRBJ2-2; D perhaps matches TRBD2 (5 bases). The CDR3 is 15 residues long. The V end was cut by 6 bases, the J end by 2 bases, with 13 bases between. From germline, CDR1 is MNHEY and CDR2 SMNVEV (reference sequence). The CDR3 nucleotides read TGTGCCAGCAGCCAAAGCGGAGACAACACCGGGGAGCTGTTTTTT. Amino acid sequence: CASSQSGDNTGELFF.

This chain joins TRBV5-1 and TRBJ2-7; a weak D match, TRBD2 (5 bases). The germline CDR1 and CDR2 sequences are SGHRS and YFSETQ. Trimming removed 7 bases from V and 2 bases from J, with 19 bases in between. This CDR3 has 15 residues. For the CDR3, the DNA is TGCGCCAGCGGGGAAGGACTGGCCGAGACCTACGAGCAGTACTTC. Translation gives CASGEGLAETYEQYF.

V and J are TRBV19 and TRBJ1-2, with D perhaps TRBD1 (6 bases). The CDR3 runs 14 residues. Per the germline V gene, CDR1 is LNHDA and CDR2 is SQIVND (reference sequence). Trimming removed 3 bases from V and 5 bases from J, with 13 bases in between. For the CDR3, the DNA is TGTGCCAGTAGTATCGGCGGACAGCTTTATGGCTACACCTTC. Protein sequence: CASSIGGQLYGYTF.

V gene TRBV27 combines with J gene TRBJ1-5; 7 bases agree with TRBD1. CDR3 size: 14 residues. V was pared by 6 bases and J by 5 bases, with 7 bases of the junction left unmatched. The germline CDR1 and CDR2 sequences are MNHEY and SMNVEV (reference sequence). The CDR3 nucleotides read TGTGCCAGCAGACCGGGACAGATTTATCAGCCCCAGCATTTT. It translates to CASRPGQIYQPQHF.

The CDR3 bases are TGTGCCAGCAGCCATCTCCGACAGGATTACAATGAGCAGTTCTTC. Protein product: CASSHLRQDYNEQFF. The chain is built from TRBV14 and TRBJ2-1; TRBD1 is a possible D gene (6 bases). The V end was cut by 3 bases, the J end by 4 bases, with 13 bases between. CDR1 and CDR2 (germline): SGHDN, FVKESK. The CDR3 consists of 15 residues.

This clone has just one count. This chain uses TRBV28 with TRBJ1-5; D unresolved. V gave up 6 bases and J gave up 9 bases, with 21 bases separating them. Germline V lookup: CDR1 MDHEN, CDR2 SYDVKM. The CDR3 has 15 residues. CDR3: CASSLHNSGVGPQHF. Written as DNA, the CDR3 is TGTGCCAGCAGCCTTCATAACAGCGGAGTAGGGCCCCAGCATTTT.

This rearrangement joins TRBV6-5 to TRBJ1-2; TRBD1 matches 7 bases. V gave up 0 bases and J gave up 2 bases; unmatched junction bases: 3. Germline CDR1 and CDR2: MNHEY and SVGAGI. This CDR3 region has 15 residues. The CDR3, as DNA: TGTGCCAGCAGTTACTCACAGGGGATAAACTATGGCTACACCTTC. Translated: CASSYSQGINYGYTF.

The rearrangement uses TRBV19 and TRBJ2-1; TRBD2 matches 8 bases. J was trimmed by 1 base and V by 4 bases; bases with no gene match: 12. This CDR3 region has 18 residues. CDR1 LNHDA and CDR2 SQIVND come from the germline V gene (reference sequence). In DNA, the CDR3 is TGTGCCAGTAGTACCTCGGGGGTAGCGGGGTCGTCCTACAATGAGCAGTTCTTC. Its translation is CASSTSGVAGSSYNEQFF.

The V gene is TRBV6-5, the J gene TRBJ2-7, with 8 bases aligning to TRBD1. V shed 8 bases and J 4 bases; nucleotides not matched to a gene: 13. The CDR3 has 15 amino acids. CDR1 is MNHEY and CDR2 is SVGAGI in the germline V gene. For the CDR3, the DNA is TGTGCCAGCCGATTCAACAGGGGGTTCAAGTACGAGCAGTACTTC. It is translated as CASRFNRGFKYEQYF.

This clone was recorded a few times. The sample contains more than one DNA sequence encoding this CDR3. The chain couples TRBV7-2 to TRBJ2-7; 8 nucleotides match TRBD1. Germline V gives CDR1 SGHTA, CDR2 FQGNSA. The CDR3 spans 15 residues. Losses at the gene ends were 3 bases for V and 0 bases for J; bases not matched to a gene: 4. CDR3 region: CASSLRQGSSYEQYF. Here the CDR3 DNA reads TGTGCCAGCAGCTTGCGACAGGGGAGCTCCTACGAGCAGTACTTC.